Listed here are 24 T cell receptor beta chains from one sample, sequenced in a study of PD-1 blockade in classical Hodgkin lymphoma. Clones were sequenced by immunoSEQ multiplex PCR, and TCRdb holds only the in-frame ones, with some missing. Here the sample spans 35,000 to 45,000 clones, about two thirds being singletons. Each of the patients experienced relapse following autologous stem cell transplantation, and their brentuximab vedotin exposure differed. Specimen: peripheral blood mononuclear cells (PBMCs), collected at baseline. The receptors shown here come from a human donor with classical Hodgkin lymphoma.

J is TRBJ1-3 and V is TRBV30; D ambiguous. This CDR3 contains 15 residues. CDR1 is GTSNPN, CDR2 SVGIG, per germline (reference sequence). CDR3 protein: CSVETQRGFGNTIYF. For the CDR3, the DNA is TGTTCCGTGGAGACCCAAAGAGGGTTTGGAAACACCATATATTTT. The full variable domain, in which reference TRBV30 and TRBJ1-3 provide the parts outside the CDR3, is SQTIHQWPATLVQPVGSPLSLECTVEGTSNPNLYWYRQAAGRGLQLLFYSVGIGQISSEVPQNLSASRPQDRQFILSSKKLLLSDSGFYLCSVETQRGFGNTIYFGEGSWLTVV.

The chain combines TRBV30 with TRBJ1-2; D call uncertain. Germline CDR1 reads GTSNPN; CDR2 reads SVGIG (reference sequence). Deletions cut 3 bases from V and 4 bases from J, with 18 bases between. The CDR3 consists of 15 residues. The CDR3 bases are TGTGCCTGGAGCGTCGACGGTTCCTTAATCTATGGCTACACCTTC. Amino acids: CAWSVDGSLIYGYTF.

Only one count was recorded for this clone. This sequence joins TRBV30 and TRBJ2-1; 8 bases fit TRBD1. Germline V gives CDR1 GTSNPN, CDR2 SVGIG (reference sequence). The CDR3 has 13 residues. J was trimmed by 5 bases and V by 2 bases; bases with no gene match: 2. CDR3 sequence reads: CAWSQGANNEQFF. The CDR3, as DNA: TGTGCCTGGAGTCAGGGGGCGAACAATGAGCAGTTCTTC. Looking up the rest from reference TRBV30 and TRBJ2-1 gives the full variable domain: SQTIHQWPATLVQPVGSPLSLECTVEGTSNPNLYWYRQAAGRGLQLLFYSVGIGQISSEVPQNLSASRPQDRQFILSSKKLLLSDSGFYLCAWSQGANNEQFFGPGTRLTVL.

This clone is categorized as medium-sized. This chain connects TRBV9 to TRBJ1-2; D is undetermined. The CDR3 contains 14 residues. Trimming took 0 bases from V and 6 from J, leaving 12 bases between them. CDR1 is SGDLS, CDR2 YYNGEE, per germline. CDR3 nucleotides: TGTGCCAGCAGCGTAGGTATAGGGTTCCATGGCTACACCTTC. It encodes CASSVGIGFHGYTF.

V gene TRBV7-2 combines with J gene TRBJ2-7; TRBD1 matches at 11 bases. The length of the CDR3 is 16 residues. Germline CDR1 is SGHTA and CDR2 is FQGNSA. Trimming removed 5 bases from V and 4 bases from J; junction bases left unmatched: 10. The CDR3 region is CASSERTGQGGYEQYF. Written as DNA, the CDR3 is TGTGCCAGCAGCGAGCGCACGGGACAGGGGGGATACGAGCAGTACTTC.

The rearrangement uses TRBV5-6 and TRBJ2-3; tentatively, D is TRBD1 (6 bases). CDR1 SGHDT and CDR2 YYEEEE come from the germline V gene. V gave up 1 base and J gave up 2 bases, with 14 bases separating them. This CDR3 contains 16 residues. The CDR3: CASSLLGAGLTDTQYF. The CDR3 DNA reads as TGTGCCAGCAGCTTGTTGGGGGCAGGCCTCACAGATACGCAGTATTTT.

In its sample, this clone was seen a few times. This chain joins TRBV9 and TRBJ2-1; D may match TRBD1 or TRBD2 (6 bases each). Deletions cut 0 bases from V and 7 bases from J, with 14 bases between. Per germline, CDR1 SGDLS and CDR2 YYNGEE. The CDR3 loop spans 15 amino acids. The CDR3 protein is CASSVGGGRPNEQFF. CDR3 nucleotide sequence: TGTGCCAGCAGCGTAGGAGGGGGGCGCCCGAATGAGCAGTTCTTC. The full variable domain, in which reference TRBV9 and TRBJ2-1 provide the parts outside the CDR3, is DSGVTQTPKHLITATGQRVTLRCSPRSGDLSVYWYQQSLDQGLQFLIQYYNGEERAKGNILERFSAQQFPDLHSELNLSSLELGDSALYFCASSVGGGRPNEQFFGPGTRLTVL.

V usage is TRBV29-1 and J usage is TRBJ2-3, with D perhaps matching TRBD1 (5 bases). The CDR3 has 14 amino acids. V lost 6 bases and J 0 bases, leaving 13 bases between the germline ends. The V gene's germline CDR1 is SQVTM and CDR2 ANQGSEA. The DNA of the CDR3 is TGCAGCGTGGCCGGGCAGGGAAGCACAGATACGCAGTATTTT. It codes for CSVAGQGSTDTQYF.

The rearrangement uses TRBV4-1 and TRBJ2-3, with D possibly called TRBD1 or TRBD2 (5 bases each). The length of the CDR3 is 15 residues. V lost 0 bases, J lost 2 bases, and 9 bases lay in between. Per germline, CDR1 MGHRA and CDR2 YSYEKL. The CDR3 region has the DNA TGCGCCAGCAGCCAAGATGGGACCTACACAGATACGCAGTATTTT. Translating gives CASSQDGTYTDTQYF.

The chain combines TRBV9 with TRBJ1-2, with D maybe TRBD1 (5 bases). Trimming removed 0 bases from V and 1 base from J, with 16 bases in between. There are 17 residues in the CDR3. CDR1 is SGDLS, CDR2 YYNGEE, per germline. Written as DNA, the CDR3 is TGTGCCAGCAGCGTAGGGGTTGGGGCAGTACTTAACTATGGCTACACCTTC. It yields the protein CASSVGVGAVLNYGYTF.

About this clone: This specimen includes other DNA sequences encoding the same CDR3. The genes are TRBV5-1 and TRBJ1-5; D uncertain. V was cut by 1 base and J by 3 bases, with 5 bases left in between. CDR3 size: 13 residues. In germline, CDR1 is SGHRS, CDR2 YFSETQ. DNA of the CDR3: TGCGCCAGCAGCTTGTCAGACAATCAGCCCCAGCATTTT. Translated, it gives CASSLSDNQPQHF. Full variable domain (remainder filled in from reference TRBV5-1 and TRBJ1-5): KAGVTQTPRYLIKTRGQQVTLSCSPISGHRSVSWYQQTPGQGLQFLFEYFSETQRNKGNFPGRFSGRQFSNSRSEMNVSTLELGDSALYLCASSLSDNQPQHFGDGTRLSIL.

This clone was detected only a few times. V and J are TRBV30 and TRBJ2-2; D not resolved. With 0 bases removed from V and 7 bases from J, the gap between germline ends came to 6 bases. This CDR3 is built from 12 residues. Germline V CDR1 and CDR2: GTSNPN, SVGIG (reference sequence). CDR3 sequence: CAWSVSNGELFF. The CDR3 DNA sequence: TGTGCCTGGAGTGTTAGTAACGGGGAGCTGTTTTTT.

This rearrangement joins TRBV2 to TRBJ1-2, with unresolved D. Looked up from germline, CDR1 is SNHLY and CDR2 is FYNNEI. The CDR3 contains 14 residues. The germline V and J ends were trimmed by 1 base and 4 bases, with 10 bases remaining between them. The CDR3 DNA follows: TGTGCCAGCAGTGAAGGGGCAGAATTCTATGGCTACACCTTC. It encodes CASSEGAEFYGYTF.

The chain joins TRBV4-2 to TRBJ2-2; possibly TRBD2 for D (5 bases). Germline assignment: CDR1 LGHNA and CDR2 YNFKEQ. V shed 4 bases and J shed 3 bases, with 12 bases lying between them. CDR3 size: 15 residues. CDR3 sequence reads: CASSRETSDTGELFF. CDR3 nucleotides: TGTGCCAGCAGCCGGGAGACGAGTGACACCGGGGAGCTGTTTTTT.

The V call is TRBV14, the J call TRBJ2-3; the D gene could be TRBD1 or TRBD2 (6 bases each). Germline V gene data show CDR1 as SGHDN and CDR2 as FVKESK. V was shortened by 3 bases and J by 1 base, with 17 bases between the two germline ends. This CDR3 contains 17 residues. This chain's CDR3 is CASSHRDRRVGTDTQYF. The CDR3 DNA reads TGTGCCAGCAGCCATCGCGACAGGAGGGTGGGCACAGATACGCAGTATTTT.

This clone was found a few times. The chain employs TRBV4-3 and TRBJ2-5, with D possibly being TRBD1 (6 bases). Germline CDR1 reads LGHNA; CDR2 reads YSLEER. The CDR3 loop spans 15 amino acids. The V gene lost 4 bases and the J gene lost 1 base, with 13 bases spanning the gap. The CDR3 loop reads CASSPLTGGQETQYF. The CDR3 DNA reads TGCGCCAGCAGCCCGCTGACAGGAGGCCAAGAGACCCAGTACTTC.

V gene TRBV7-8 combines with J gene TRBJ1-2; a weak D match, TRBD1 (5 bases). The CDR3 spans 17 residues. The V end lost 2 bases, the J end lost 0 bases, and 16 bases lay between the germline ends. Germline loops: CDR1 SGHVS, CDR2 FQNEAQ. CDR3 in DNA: TGTGCCAGCAGCTTACTGGGCCAGGGCCTAGCTAACTATGGCTACACCTTC. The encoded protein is CASSLLGQGLANYGYTF.

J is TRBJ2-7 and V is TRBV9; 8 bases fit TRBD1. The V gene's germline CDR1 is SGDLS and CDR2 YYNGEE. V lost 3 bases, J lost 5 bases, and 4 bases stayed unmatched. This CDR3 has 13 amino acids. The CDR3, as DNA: TGTGCCAGCAGCGAGTCAGGGGGCAACGAGCAGTACTTC. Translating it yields CASSESGGNEQYF.

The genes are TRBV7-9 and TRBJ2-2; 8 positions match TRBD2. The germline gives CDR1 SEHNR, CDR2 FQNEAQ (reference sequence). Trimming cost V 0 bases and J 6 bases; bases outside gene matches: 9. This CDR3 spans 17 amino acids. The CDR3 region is CASSLAGRAGGPGELFF. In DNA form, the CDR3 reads TGTGCCAGCAGCTTAGCGGGCCGTGCGGGGGGCCCCGGGGAGCTGTTTTTT.

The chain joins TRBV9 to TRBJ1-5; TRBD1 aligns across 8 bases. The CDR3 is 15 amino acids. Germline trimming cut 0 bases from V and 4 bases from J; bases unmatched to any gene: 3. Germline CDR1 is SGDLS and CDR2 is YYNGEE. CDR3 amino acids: CASSVDQGANQPQHF. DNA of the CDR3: TGTGCCAGCAGCGTAGACCAGGGGGCGAATCAGCCCCAGCATTTT.

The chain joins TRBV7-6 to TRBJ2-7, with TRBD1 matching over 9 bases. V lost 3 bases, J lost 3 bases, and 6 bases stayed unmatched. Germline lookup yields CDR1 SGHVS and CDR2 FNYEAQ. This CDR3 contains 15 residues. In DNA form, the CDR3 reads TGTGCCAGCAGCTTGACAGGGGGGGATTTCTACGAGCAGTACTTC. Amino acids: CASSLTGGDFYEQYF.

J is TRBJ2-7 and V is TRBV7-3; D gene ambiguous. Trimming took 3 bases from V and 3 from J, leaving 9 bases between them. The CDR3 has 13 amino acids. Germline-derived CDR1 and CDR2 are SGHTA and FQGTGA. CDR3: CASSFNVYYEQYF. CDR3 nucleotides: TGTGCCAGCAGCTTCAACGTTTACTACGAGCAGTACTTC.

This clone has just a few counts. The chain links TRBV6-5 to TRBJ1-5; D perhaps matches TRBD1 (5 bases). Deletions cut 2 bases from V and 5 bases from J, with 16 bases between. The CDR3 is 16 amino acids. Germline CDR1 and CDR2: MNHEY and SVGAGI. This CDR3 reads CASSYRLQDGDQPQHF. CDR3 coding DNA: TGTGCCAGCAGTTACCGGTTACAGGACGGCGATCAGCCCCAGCATTTT.

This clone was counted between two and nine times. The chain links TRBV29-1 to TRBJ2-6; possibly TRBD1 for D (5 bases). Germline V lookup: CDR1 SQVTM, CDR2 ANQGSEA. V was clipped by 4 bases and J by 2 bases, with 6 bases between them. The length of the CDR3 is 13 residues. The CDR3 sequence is CSVVRAGANVLTF. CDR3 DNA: TGCAGCGTTGTCAGGGCTGGGGCCAACGTCCTGACTTTC.